This T cell receptor (beta chain) was documented in a study of T-cell reconstitution after alpha-beta-depleted transplantation in children. For TCRbeta, the library was prepared with unique molecular identifiers. TCRdb recomputed calls from the PCR reads with MiXCR, one row per CDR3 protein. This repertoire shows approximately 400,000 distinct CDR3 sequences, 9.5% to 13% found once; its top ten account for about 5%. Germline values: CDR1 DFQATT, CDR2 SNEGSKA (reference sequence). V dropped 5 bases and J dropped 7 bases, with 18 bases sitting between them. The CDR3 has 13 residues. This chain uses TRBV20-1 with TRBJ2-7; D ambiguous. This TCR was recovered from a human donor who donated a stem cell graft to a child with acute myeloid leukemia. Sample: PBMCs from the stem cell graft donor, taken from the stem cell graft. CDR3 nucleotides: TGCAGTGCTTGGAAGAGTCCCCTTGGGGAGCAGTACTTC. It is translated as CSAWKSPLGEQYF.